This TCR beta chain was captured in a study of T-cell reconstitution after alpha-beta-depleted transplantation in children. The CDR3 sequence is 16 residues long. J gave up 0 bases and V 0 bases, and 4 bases lay outside the gene matches. The germline V gene encodes CDR1 DFQATT and CDR2 SNEGSKA (reference sequence). This clonotype was detected a few times. During its preparation, the TCRbeta library received unique molecular identifiers. TCRdb passed the PCR reads through MiXCR, listing each CDR3 protein once. There are roughly 220,000 distinct CDR3 sequences in the sample; more than 7.5% occur only once, and roughly 5.1% lies in the top ten.

The chain recombines TRBV20-1 with TRBJ2-1, with 8 bases identical to TRBD2. The sample was PBMCs from the stem cell graft donor, taken from the stem cell graft. This TCR derives from a human donor who donated a stem cell graft to a child with SCID. CDR3 in amino acids: CSARDGAGASYNEQFF. The DNA for the CDR3 is TGCAGTGCTAGAGATGGAGCGGGGGCCTCCTACAATGAGCAGTTCTTC.